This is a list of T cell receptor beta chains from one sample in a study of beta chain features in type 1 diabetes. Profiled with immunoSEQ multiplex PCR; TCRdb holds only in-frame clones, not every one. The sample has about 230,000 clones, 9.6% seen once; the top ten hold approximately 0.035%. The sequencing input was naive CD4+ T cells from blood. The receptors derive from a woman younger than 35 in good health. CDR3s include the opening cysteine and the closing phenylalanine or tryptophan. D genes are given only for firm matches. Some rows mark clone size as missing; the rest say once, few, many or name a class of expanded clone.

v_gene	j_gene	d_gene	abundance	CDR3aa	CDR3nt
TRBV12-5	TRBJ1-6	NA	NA	CASGLNRVSPLHF	TGTGCTAGTGGTTTAAACAGGGTATCACCCCTCCACTTT
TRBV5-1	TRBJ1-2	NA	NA	CASSFMERNYGYTF	TGCGCCAGCAGCTTTATGGAGAGAAACTATGGCTACACCTTC
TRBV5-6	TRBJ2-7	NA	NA	CASSLGQGSYEQYF	TGTGCCAGCAGCTTGGGGCAGGGGAGCTACGAGCAGTACTTC
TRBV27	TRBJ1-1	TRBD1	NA	CASSLFDRGEAFF	TGTGCCAGCAGTTTATTCGACAGGGGAGAAGCTTTCTTT
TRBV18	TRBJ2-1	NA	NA	CASSPPRAEQFF	TGTGCCAGCTCACCACCGCGGGCTGAGCAGTTCTTC
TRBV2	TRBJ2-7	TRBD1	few	CASSVGQGIFQYF	TGTGCCAGCAGTGTAGGACAGGGGATCTTCCAGTACTTC
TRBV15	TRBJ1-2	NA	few	CATSRSPQETYGYTF	TGTGCCACCAGCAGGAGTCCACAGGAGACTTATGGCTACACCTTC
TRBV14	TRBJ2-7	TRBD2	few	CASSPSRLQAGETYEQYF	TGTGCCAGCAGCCCGAGTAGGTTGCAGGCGGGGGAAACCTACGAGCAGTACTTC
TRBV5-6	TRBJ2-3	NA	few	CASSYYTGSDTDTQYF	TGTGCCAGCAGTTATTATACCGGGTCAGACACAGATACGCAGTATTTT
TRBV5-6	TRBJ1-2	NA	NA	CASSLQGPYYYGYTF	TGTGCCAGCAGCTTGCAGGGCCCCTACTACTATGGCTACACCTTC
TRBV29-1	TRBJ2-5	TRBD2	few	CSVRLASETQYF	TGCAGCGTCCGACTAGCTTCTGAGACCCAGTACTTC
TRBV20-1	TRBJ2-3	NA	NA	CSARFNTQYF	TGCAGTGCTAGATTTAATACGCAGTATTTT
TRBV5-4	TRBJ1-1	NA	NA	CASSLAQRNTEAFF	TGTGCCAGCAGCTTGGCACAAAGAAACACTGAAGCTTTCTTT
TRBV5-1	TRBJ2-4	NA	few	CASSLASQGAKNIQYF	TGCGCCAGCAGCTTGGCATCCCAGGGGGCCAAAAACATTCAGTACTTC
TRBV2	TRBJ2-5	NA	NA	CASSAFRLDQETQYF	TGTGCCAGCAGTGCATTCAGGTTGGATCAAGAGACCCAGTACTTC
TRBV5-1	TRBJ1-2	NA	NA	CASSRTFRQEVYGYTF	TGCGCCAGCAGCCGGACGTTTAGACAGGAAGTCTATGGCTACACCTTC
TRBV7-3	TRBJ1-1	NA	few	CASSYGRNTEAFF	TGTGCCAGCAGTTACGGTAGGAACACTGAAGCTTTCTTT
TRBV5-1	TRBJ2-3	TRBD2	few	CASSAGASEDTQYF	TGCGCCAGCTCAGCGGGGGCCAGTGAAGATACGCAGTATTTT
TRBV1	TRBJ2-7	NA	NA	CTSSQPSGDSNHEQYF	TGCACCAGCAGCCAACCCTCGGGGGACTCGAACCACGAGCAGTACTTC
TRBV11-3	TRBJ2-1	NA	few	CASSLGRSNNEQFF	TGTGCCAGCAGCTTAGGGAGGTCGAACAATGAGCAGTTCTTC
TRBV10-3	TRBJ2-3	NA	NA	CAISESGQGTSTDTQYF	TGTGCCATCAGTGAGTCGGGACAAGGGACGAGCACAGATACGCAGTATTTT
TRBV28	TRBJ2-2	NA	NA	CASSWGTANTGELFF	TGTGCCAGCAGTTGGGGGACTGCCAACACCGGGGAGCTGTTTTTT
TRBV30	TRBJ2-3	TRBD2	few	CAWGGLALYF	TGTGCCTGGGGGGGACTAGCCCTGTATTTT
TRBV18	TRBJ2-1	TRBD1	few	CASSRGQGYEQFF	TGTGCCAGCTCAAGGGGACAGGGGTATGAGCAGTTCTTC
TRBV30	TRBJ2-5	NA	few	CAWSVLRRPQETQYF	TGTGCCTGGAGTGTCCTCCGGCGGCCCCAAGAGACCCAGTACTTC
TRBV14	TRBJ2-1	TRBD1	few	CASSLRTGTPYTDEQFF	TGTGCCAGCAGCCTAAGGACAGGGACACCCTACACGGATGAGCAGTTCTTC
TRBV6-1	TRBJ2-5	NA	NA	CASLRGLQETQYF	TGTGCCAGCCTAAGGGGCCTCCAAGAGACCCAGTACTTC
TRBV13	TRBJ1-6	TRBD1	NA	CASSPGQDSPLHF	TGTGCCAGCAGCCCCGGACAGGATTCACCCCTCCACTTT
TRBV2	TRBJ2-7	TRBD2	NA	CASSPASSGTHEQYF	TGTGCCAGCAGTCCAGCCTCTAGCGGGACCCACGAGCAGTACTTC
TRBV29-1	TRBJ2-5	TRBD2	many	CSVALAGGRETQYF	TGCAGCGTTGCCCTAGCGGGAGGTCGGGAGACCCAGTACTTC
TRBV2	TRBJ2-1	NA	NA	CASRPGRTIDEQFF	TGTGCCAGCAGACCCGGGCGGACAATAGATGAGCAGTTCTTC
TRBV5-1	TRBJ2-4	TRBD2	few	CASSPGLAAKNIQYF	TGCGCCAGCAGCCCCGGACTAGCGGCCAAAAACATTCAGTACTTC
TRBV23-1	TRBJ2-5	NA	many	CASSRDIQETQYF	TGCGCCAGCAGTCGGGACATCCAAGAGACCCAGTACTTC
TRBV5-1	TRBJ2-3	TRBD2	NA	CASRESGGQLDTQYF	TGCGCCAGCAGAGAATCGGGGGGGCAATTAGATACGCAGTATTTT
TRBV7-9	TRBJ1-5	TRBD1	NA	CASSLGRTGGFEDQPQHF	TGTGCCAGCAGCTTAGGAAGGACAGGGGGCTTCGAAGATCAGCCCCAGCATTTT
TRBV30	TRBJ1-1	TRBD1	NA	CAWTTTGVTEAFF	TGTGCCTGGACCACCACAGGGGTCACTGAAGCTTTCTTT
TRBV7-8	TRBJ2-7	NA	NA	CASSLYPGEAEQYF	TGTGCCAGCAGCTTATACCCGGGAGAGGCCGAGCAGTACTTC
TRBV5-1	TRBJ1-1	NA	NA	CASSLNHGSTEAFF	TGCGCCAGCAGCTTAAATCACGGGAGCACTGAAGCTTTCTTT
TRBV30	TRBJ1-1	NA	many	CAWSHADTEAFF	TGTGCCTGGAGCCACGCGGACACTGAAGCTTTCTTT
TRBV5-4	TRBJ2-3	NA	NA	CASRPPGLSTDTQYF	TGTGCCAGCAGACCACCGGGACTTTCCACAGATACGCAGTATTTT
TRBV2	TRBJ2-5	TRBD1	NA	CASSRDRGWETQYF	TGTGCCAGCAGCCGGGACAGGGGATGGGAGACCCAGTACTTC
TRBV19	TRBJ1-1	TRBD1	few	CATRGGQDLPEAFF	TGTGCCACCAGAGGGGGACAGGACCTCCCTGAAGCTTTCTTT
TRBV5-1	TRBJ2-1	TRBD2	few	CASSFFSGGAGEQFF	TGCGCCAGCAGCTTTTTCAGCGGGGGGGCCGGGGAGCAGTTCTTC
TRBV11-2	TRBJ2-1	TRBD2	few	CASSYGLEYNEQFF	TGTGCCAGCAGTTATGGACTAGAATACAATGAGCAGTTCTTC
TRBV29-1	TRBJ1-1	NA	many	CSVVRVDTEAFF	TGCAGCGTCGTCAGGGTTGACACTGAAGCTTTCTTT
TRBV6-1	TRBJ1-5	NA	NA	CASSDRVGQPQHF	TGTGCCAGCAGTGACAGGGTGGGTCAGCCCCAGCATTTT
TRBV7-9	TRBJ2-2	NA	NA	CASSLVAGRGTGELFF	TGTGCCAGCAGCTTAGTCGCGGGAAGAGGGACCGGGGAGCTGTTTTTT
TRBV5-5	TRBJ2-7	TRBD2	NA	CASSSGVTSGSYEQYF	TGTGCCAGCAGCTCGGGGGTGACTAGCGGTTCCTACGAGCAGTACTTC
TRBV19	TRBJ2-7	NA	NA	CASSIGGLGYEQYF	TGTGCCAGTAGTATCGGGGGACTGGGCTACGAGCAGTACTTC
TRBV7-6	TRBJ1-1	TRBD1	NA	CASSLAAGGLLEAFF	TGTGCCAGCAGCTTAGCCGCAGGGGGTTTATTGGAAGCTTTCTTT
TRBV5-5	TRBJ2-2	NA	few	CASSFQGSWELFF	TGTGCCAGCAGCTTCCAGGGGAGCTGGGAGCTGTTTTTT
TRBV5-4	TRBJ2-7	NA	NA	CASSLLQGSGGALIHEQYF	TGTGCCAGCAGCTTGTTACAGGGATCCGGTGGGGCTTTGATCCACGAGCAGTACTTC
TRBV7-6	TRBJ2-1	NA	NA	CASSFGGVHYNEQFF	TGTGCCAGCAGCTTCGGGGGAGTCCATTACAATGAGCAGTTCTTC
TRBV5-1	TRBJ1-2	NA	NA	CASSLVGDITSGGYTF	TGCGCCAGCAGCTTGGTTGGGGACATCACTTCGGGGGGCTACACCTTC
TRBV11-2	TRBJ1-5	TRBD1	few	CASSLVGTGNQPQHF	TGTGCCAGCAGCTTAGTCGGGACAGGCAATCAGCCCCAGCATTTT